Each of the 30 T cell receptor beta chains below was sequenced from the same sample in a study of graft-versus-host responses after intestinal transplantation. Some clones are missing from TCRdb's copy, which holds only in-frame ones; the method was immunoSEQ multiplex PCR. The sample shows 40,000 or so clones, 75% to 90% of them seen only once. Intraepithelial and lamina propria lymphocytes were isolated from graft specimens. Specimen: ileum tissue, collected 200 to 210 days after intestinal transplant. Receptors were obtained from a human patient who received an intestinal transplant, so some T cells may come from the graft donor.

The chain is built from TRBV18 and TRBJ1-2, with 7 positions matching TRBD1. The V and J ends lost 2 bases and 8 bases, in that order; junction bases with no gene match: 5. Germline V lookup: CDR1 KGHSH, CDR2 LQKENI. CDR3 length: 13 amino acids. The CDR3 coding sequence is TGTGCCAGCTCACCAGAGGGGGCGCAGGGCTACACCTTC. Amino acid sequence: CASSPEGAQGYTF.

The V gene is TRBV15, the J gene TRBJ2-1, with 7 bases matching TRBD2. Germline V gene sequence: CDR1 LNHNV, CDR2 YYDKDF (reference sequence). This CDR3 comprises 15 residues. V lost 0 bases, J lost 6 bases, and 5 bases stayed unmatched. The chain's CDR3 is CATSRDPSGLNEQFF. The CDR3 coding sequence is TGTGCCACCAGCAGAGACCCTAGCGGTCTCAATGAGCAGTTCTTC. Full variable domain (outside the CDR3, taken from reference TRBV15 and TRBJ2-1): DAMVIQNPRYQVTQFGKPVTLSCSQTLNHNVMYWYQQKSSQAPKLLFHYYDKDFNNEADTPDNFQSRRPNTSFCFLDIRSPGLGDTAMYLCATSRDPSGLNEQFFGPGTRLTVL.

The genes are TRBV18 and TRBJ2-1, with 11 bases that match TRBD2. CDR3 length: 16 residues. Germline V gives CDR1 KGHSH, CDR2 LQKENI. The V segment lost 3 bases and the J segment 7 bases; nucleotides outside the gene matches: 8. This CDR3 reads CASSPSVAGGGNEQFF. The CDR3 DNA reads as TGTGCCAGCTCACCCTCGGTAGCGGGAGGGGGAAATGAGCAGTTCTTC. The variable domain in full, completed from reference TRBV18 and TRBJ2-1, reads NAGVMQNPRHLVRRRGQEARLRCSPMKGHSHVYWYRQLPEEGLKFMVYLQKENIIDESGMPKERFSAEFPKEGPSILRIQQVVRGDSAAYFCASSPSVAGGGNEQFFGPGTRLTVL.

The J gene is TRBJ1-5, the V gene TRBV4-1; D remains ambiguous. V was clipped by 0 bases and J by 6 bases, with 6 bases between them. The CDR3 covers 13 residues. Germline-derived CDR1 and CDR2 are MGHRA and YSYEKL. The CDR3 coding sequence is TGCGCCAGCAGCCAAGATCATGGTCAGCCCCAGCATTTT. Translated, it gives CASSQDHGQPQHF.

This clone was detected only a few times. The gene calls are TRBV10-3 and TRBJ2-2; 14 bases line up with TRBD2. CDR3 length: 18 amino acids. Germline lookup yields CDR1 ENHRY and CDR2 SYGVKD. J gave up 0 bases and V 5 bases, and 5 bases lay outside the gene matches. CDR3 region: CAISSGTSGGPNTGELFF. The CDR3 coding sequence is TGTGCCATCAGTTCCGGGACTAGCGGGGGTCCGAACACCGGGGAGCTGTTTTTT.

J is TRBJ2-3 and V is TRBV7-9, with D unresolved. Germline CDR1 reads SEHNR; CDR2 reads FQNEAQ (reference sequence). The V end was cut by 4 bases, the J end by 8 bases, with 10 bases between. This CDR3 is built from 12 residues. The CDR3 coding sequence is TGTGCCAGCAGCTCTAACTTGGGTACGCAGTATTTT. This codes for CASSSNLGTQYF.

This clone was detected once. This chain connects TRBV5-1 to TRBJ2-5; weak D call: TRBD2 (6 bases). Looked up from germline, CDR1 is SGHRS and CDR2 is YFSETQ. This CDR3 is built from 15 residues. The germline V and J ends were trimmed by 0 bases and 5 bases, with 14 bases remaining between them. The CDR3 here is CASSLARRGYETQYF. As DNA, the CDR3 is TGCGCCAGCAGCTTGGCCAGGCGGGGATACGAGACCCAGTACTTC.

The chain combines TRBV6-5 with TRBJ2-3; possibly TRBD1 for D (6 bases). The V end was cut by 2 bases, the J end by 5 bases, with 14 bases between. The germline gives CDR1 MNHEY, CDR2 SVGAGI. This CDR3 has 15 amino acids. CDR3: CASSYEDSSRDTQYF. In DNA, the CDR3 is TGTGCCAGCAGTTACGAGGACAGTTCCAGAGATACGCAGTATTTT.

This clone came up once. The V gene is TRBV9, the J gene TRBJ2-3; perhaps D is TRBD1 or TRBD2 (5 bases each). The CDR3 runs to 15 residues. Germline values: CDR1 SGDLS, CDR2 YYNGEE. V lost 0 bases and J lost 6, with 14 bases in between. CDR3 sequence: CASSVVHGAWDTQYF. CDR3 nucleotides: TGTGCCAGCAGCGTAGTTCACGGGGCTTGGGATACGCAGTATTTT.

The chain uses TRBV7-8 and TRBJ2-5; D uncertain. The CDR3 consists of 12 residues. Germline V gene data show CDR1 as SGHVS and CDR2 as FQNEAQ. Between the trimmed V and J ends, which lost 1 base and 5 bases, there was a span of 5 bases. For the CDR3, the DNA is TGTGCCAGCAGCTTAGGCCGGGAGACCCAGTACTTC. Translating gives CASSLGRETQYF.

The rearrangement uses TRBV6-1 and TRBJ2-7, with a weak D call TRBD1 (5 bases). With 2 bases removed from V and 6 bases from J, the gap between germline ends came to 14 bases. The CDR3 consists of 14 residues. Germline CDR1 is MNHNS and CDR2 is SASEGT. The CDR3 protein is CASSETTGLGEQYF. The CDR3 DNA is TGTGCCAGCAGTGAAACCACAGGTCTGGGCGAGCAGTACTTC.

The chain combines TRBV28 with TRBJ2-5; D is unclear. The V end lost 5 bases, the J end lost 5 bases, and 18 bases lay between the germline ends. Germline-derived CDR1 and CDR2 are MDHEN and SYDVKM. The CDR3 length is 15 residues. CDR3 loop: CASSPSELLPETQYF. The CDR3 coding sequence is TGTGCCAGCAGTCCTTCCGAGTTACTCCCGGAGACCCAGTACTTC.

V and J are TRBV15 and TRBJ2-1, with 7 positions matching TRBD1. Trimming cost V 2 bases and J 5 bases; bases outside gene matches: 9. CDR3 size: 16 residues. The V gene's germline CDR1 is LNHNV and CDR2 YYDKDF (reference sequence). As DNA, the CDR3 is TGTGCCACCAGCAGAAAATTGACAGGGATCCACAATGAGCAGTTCTTC. Translating it yields CATSRKLTGIHNEQFF.

This chain connects TRBV19 to TRBJ2-2, with D possibly matching TRBD2 (5 bases). V lost 3 bases and J 4 bases, leaving 12 bases between the germline ends. The CDR3 extends over 15 amino acids. Germline CDR1 reads LNHDA; CDR2 reads SQIVND (reference sequence). The CDR3 here is CASSITGSGTGELFF. DNA of the CDR3: TGTGCCAGTAGTATCACTGGGAGCGGCACCGGGGAGCTGTTTTTT.

V is TRBV25-1 and J is TRBJ1-2; 7 bases map to TRBD1. The germline V gene encodes CDR1 MGHDK and CDR2 SYGVNS. The CDR3 length is 12 residues. V was clipped by 2 bases and J by 8 bases; unmatched bases: 2. CDR3 in DNA: TGTGCCAGCAGTGAAGAAGGGGGCGGCTACACCTTC. Residues: CASSEEGGGYTF.

The genes are TRBV6-1 and TRBJ1-6; D unclear. Trimming took off 3 bases at V and 9 bases at J, with 12 bases between the two ends. Germline CDR1 is MNHNS and CDR2 is SASEGT. This CDR3 comprises 14 residues. CDR3 sequence (DNA): TGTGCCAGCAGTGAGGCGACGTTTTCTTCACCCCTCCACTTT. Protein product: CASSEATFSSPLHF.

The J gene is TRBJ2-7, the V gene TRBV28; D is unresolved. This CDR3 region has 11 residues. Trimming removed 7 bases from V and 2 bases from J, with 6 bases in between. Germline V lookup: CDR1 MDHEN, CDR2 SYDVKM. CDR3 region: CASKNAYEQYF. The CDR3 nucleotides read TGTGCCAGCAAAAACGCCTACGAGCAGTACTTC.

This chain joins TRBV27 and TRBJ2-1, with TRBD2 matching 7 bases. The V and J ends lost 0 bases and 6 bases, in that order; junction bases with no gene match: 5. CDR3 length: 15 residues. CDR1 is MNHEY, CDR2 SMNVEV, per germline (reference sequence). The CDR3 region has the DNA TGTGCCAGCAGTTTATCGACTAGCTGGGGCAATGAGCAGTTCTTC. Amino acids: CASSLSTSWGNEQFF.

On this clone itself: Other DNA sequences in this specimen translate into the identical CDR3. The CDR3 sequence is CASSYSGREGQPQHF. In DNA, the CDR3 is TGTGCCAGCAGTTACTCGGGCAGGGAGGGTCAGCCCCAGCATTTT. The rearrangement links TRBV6-5 to TRBJ1-5; possible D gene TRBD1, 5 bases. CDR3 length: 15 amino acids. The V and J ends lost 0 bases and 6 bases respectively, with 12 bases between them. Germline CDR1 MNHEY, CDR2 SVGAGI.

This chain links TRBV4-1 with TRBJ2-2; D ambiguous. Trimming took 4 bases from V and 0 from J, leaving 15 bases between them. The CDR3 is 17 amino acids. Germline CDR1 reads MGHRA; CDR2 reads YSYEKL. The CDR3: CASSLTTGRANTGELFF. The CDR3 coding sequence is TGCGCCAGCAGCCTAACGACGGGTAGGGCGAACACCGGGGAGCTGTTTTTT.

This chain links TRBV6-5 with TRBJ2-1; D not certain. This CDR3 spans 13 amino acids. Between the trimmed V and J ends, which lost 4 bases and 5 bases, there was a span of 9 bases. Germline V gene sequence: CDR1 MNHEY, CDR2 SVGAGI. The DNA of the CDR3 is TGTGCCAGCAGTTTCGGACGGGACAATGAGCAGTTCTTC. This encodes CASSFGRDNEQFF.

V and J are TRBV5-4 and TRBJ2-3; D is perhaps TRBD2 (6 bases). The CDR3 runs 13 residues. The germline V and J ends were trimmed by 5 bases and 2 bases, with 9 bases remaining between them. Germline V gives CDR1 SGHNT, CDR2 YYREEE (reference sequence). The CDR3: CASRREFTDTQYF. The CDR3 bases are TGTGCCAGCAGACGGGAGTTCACAGATACGCAGTATTTT.

The chain recombines TRBV5-1 with TRBJ2-3, with D tentatively TRBD1 or TRBD2 (6 bases each). Germline V gene data show CDR1 as SGHRS and CDR2 as YFSETQ. This CDR3 is 15 amino acids long. V dropped 4 bases and J dropped 5 bases, with 17 bases sitting between them. The CDR3 is CASSARGPGEDTQYF. CDR3 DNA: TGCGCCAGCAGCGCCCGGGGGCCAGGGGAAGATACGCAGTATTTT.

The V gene is TRBV27, the J gene TRBJ2-7, with no clear D. There are 13 residues in the CDR3. Trimming cost V 3 bases and J 3 bases, with 9 bases left between them. Germline assignment: CDR1 MNHEY and CDR2 SMNVEV (reference sequence). The CDR3 spells CASSLEVGYEQYF. The CDR3 DNA is TGTGCCAGCAGTTTGGAAGTTGGCTACGAGCAGTACTTC.

This clone rates as medium-sized. V and J are TRBV28 and TRBJ2-7; D is perhaps TRBD2 (5 bases). The V gene's germline CDR1 is MDHEN and CDR2 SYDVKM. This CDR3 comprises 14 residues. Trimming cost V 3 bases and J 2 bases, with 11 bases left between them. The CDR3 spells CASSFSLRAYEQYF. CDR3 sequence (DNA): TGTGCCAGCAGTTTCTCCCTGAGGGCCTACGAGCAGTACTTC.

The CDR3 nucleotides are TGTGCCAGCAGCTCGGACAGGGGGTCCTACAATGAGCAGTTCTTC. Translation: CASSSDRGSYNEQFF. The chain joins TRBV7-6 to TRBJ2-1; 10 bases line up with TRBD1. Germline V lookup: CDR1 SGHVS, CDR2 FNYEAQ. V lost 4 bases to trimming and J lost 1 base; unmatched junction nucleotides: 1. CDR3 length: 15 amino acids.

Here the CDR3 DNA reads TGTGCCAGCAGTGAAGTAGGGACGCTACAGTTCTTC. Translation: CASSEVGTLQFF. This sequence joins TRBV6-1 and TRBJ2-1; D may be TRBD1 or TRBD2 (5 bases each). V dropped 1 base and J dropped 13 bases, with 11 bases sitting between them. Germline-derived CDR1 and CDR2 are MNHNS and SASEGT. The CDR3 loop spans 12 amino acids.

The V and J genes are TRBV5-6 and TRBJ1-4; 8 nucleotides align to TRBD1. Trimming took 1 base from V and 8 from J; bases not matched to a gene: 10. Germline CDR1 SGHDT, CDR2 YYEEEE. CDR3 length: 16 residues. CDR3 in amino acids: CASSLLIQGVLEKLFF. The CDR3 DNA follows: TGTGCCAGCAGCTTGCTGATACAGGGGGTATTGGAAAAACTGTTTTTT.

The chain uses TRBV27 and TRBJ1-1; D is ambiguous. Germline CDR1 MNHEY, CDR2 SMNVEV (reference sequence). V dropped 3 bases and J dropped 5 bases, with 13 bases sitting between them. The CDR3 totals 14 residues. As DNA, the CDR3 is TGTGCCAGCAGTTTTATATTAAGGAGGACTGAAGCTTTCTTT. Translated: CASSFILRRTEAFF.

This clone showed up just once. This rearrangement joins TRBV13 to TRBJ2-1; 9 bases align to TRBD2. In germline, CDR1 is PRHDT, CDR2 FYEKMQ (reference sequence). This CDR3 has 15 residues. V was pared by 0 bases and J by 5 bases, with 2 bases of the junction left unmatched. In DNA, the CDR3 is TGTGCCAGCAGCTTAGGGGGGACTAGCAACAATGAGCAGTTCTTC. Its protein is CASSLGGTSNNEQFF.